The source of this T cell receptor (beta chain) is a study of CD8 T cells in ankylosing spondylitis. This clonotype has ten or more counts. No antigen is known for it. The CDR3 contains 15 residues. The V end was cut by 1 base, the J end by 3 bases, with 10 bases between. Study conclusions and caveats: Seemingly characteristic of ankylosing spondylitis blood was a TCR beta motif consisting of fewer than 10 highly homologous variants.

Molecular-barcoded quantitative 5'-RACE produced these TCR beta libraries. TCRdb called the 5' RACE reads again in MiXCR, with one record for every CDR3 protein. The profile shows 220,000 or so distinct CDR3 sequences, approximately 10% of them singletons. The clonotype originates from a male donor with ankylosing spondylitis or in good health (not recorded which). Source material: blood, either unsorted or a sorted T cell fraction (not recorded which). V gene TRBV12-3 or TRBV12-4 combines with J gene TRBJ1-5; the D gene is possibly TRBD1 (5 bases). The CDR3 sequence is CASSLGAGYNQPQHF. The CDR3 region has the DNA TGTGCCAGCAGTTTAGGGGCAGGGTACAATCAGCCCCAGCATTTT.